This T cell receptor (beta chain) was sequenced during a study of cytomegalovirus exposure and HLA in healthy donors. This clone came up a few times. The PCR ran on 60 Vbeta and 13 Jbeta primers. Clones were sequenced by immunoSEQ multiplex PCR, and TCRdb holds only the in-frame ones, with some missing. The repertoire includes 100,000 to 150,000 clones, around nine tenths of them detected once, and about 5% sits in the top ten. The clonotype was recovered from a woman in her twenties or thirties in good health and CMV-seronegative. Sequencing was done on a sample of PBMCs.

This chain's CDR3 is CASSLVVGTSTSYEQYF. The CDR3, as DNA: TGTGCCAGCAGCTTGGTAGTCGGGACTTCGACCTCCTACGAGCAGTACTTC. The chain recombines TRBV5-5 with TRBJ2-7; D is possibly TRBD2 (6 bases). Germline V CDR1 and CDR2: SGHKS, YYEKEE (reference sequence). The ends were cut back, 0 bases at V and 0 bases at J, with 16 bases in the middle. This CDR3 is 17 amino acids long.